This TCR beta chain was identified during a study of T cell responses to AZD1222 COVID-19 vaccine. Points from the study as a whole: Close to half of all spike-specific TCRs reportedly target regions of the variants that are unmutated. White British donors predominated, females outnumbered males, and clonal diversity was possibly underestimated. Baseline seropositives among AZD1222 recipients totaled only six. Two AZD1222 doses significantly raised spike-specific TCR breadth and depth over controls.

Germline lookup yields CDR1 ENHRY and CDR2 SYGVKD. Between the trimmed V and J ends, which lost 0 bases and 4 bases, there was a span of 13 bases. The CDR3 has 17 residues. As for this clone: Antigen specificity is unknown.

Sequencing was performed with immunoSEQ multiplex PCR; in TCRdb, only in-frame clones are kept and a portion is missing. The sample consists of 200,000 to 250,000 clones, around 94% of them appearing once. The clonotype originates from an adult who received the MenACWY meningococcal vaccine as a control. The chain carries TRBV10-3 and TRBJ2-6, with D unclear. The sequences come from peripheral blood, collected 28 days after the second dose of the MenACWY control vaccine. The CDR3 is CAISESKMVAGANVLTF. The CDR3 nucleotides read TGTGCCATCAGTGAGTCGAAGATGGTAGCCGGGGCCAACGTCCTGACTTTC.